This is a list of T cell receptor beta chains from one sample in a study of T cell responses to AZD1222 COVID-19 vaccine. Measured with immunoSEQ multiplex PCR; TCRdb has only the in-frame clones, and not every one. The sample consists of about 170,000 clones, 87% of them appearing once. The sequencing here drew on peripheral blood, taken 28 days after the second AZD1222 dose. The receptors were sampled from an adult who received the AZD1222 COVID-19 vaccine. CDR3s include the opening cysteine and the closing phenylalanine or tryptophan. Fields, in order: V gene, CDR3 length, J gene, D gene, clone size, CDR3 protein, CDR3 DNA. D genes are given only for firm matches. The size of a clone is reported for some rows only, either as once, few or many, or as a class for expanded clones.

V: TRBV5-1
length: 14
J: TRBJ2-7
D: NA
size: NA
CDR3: CASSLEIGLYEQYF
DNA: TGCGCCAGCAGCTTGGAAATAGGTCTCTACGAGCAGTACTTC

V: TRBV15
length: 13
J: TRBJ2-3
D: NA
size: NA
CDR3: CATSRPNTDTQYF
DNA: TGTGCCACCAGCAGACCTAACACAGATACGCAGTATTTT

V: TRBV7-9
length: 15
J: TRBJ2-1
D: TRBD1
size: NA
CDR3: CASSFIDRAKGEQFF
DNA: TGTGCCAGCAGCTTTATCGACAGGGCGAAAGGTGAGCAGTTCTTC

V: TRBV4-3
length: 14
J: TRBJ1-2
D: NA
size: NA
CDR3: CASSQDMHQGGYTF
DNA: TGCGCCAGCAGCCAAGATATGCACCAGGGAGGCTACACCTTC

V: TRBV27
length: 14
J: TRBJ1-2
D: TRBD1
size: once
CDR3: CASQPGTGVYGYTF
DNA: TGTGCCAGCCAACCCGGGACAGGAGTCTATGGCTACACCTTC

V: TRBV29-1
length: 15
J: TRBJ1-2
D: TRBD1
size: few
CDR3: CSVLIWRGLRYGYTF
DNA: TGCAGCGTTCTTATTTGGAGGGGGCTCCGCTATGGCTACACCTTC

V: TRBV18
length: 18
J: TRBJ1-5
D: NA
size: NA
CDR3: CASSLIRALSGGNQPQHF
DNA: TGTGCCAGCTCATTGATCCGGGCCCTCTCAGGAGGCAATCAGCCCCAGCATTTT

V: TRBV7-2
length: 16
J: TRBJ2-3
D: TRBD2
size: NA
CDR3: CASSLVSGAGTDTQYF
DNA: TGTGCCAGCAGCTTAGTTAGCGGGGCCGGCACAGATACGCAGTATTTT

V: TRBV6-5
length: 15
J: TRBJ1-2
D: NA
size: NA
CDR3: CATRSWMRRNYGYTF
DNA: TGTGCCACCCGATCCTGGATGCGCCGGAACTATGGCTACACCTTC

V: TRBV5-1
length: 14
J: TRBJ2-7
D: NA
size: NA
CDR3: CASSPGVWSYEQYF
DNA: TGCGCCAGCAGCCCTGGGGTTTGGTCCTACGAGCAGTACTTC

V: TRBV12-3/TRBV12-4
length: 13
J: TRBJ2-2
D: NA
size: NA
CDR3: CAISVTNTGELFF
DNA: TGTGCCATCTCGGTCACGAACACCGGGGAGCTGTTTTTT

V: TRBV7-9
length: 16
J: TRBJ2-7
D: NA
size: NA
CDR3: CASSHTLGAENYEQYF
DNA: TGTGCCAGCAGTCACACTCTCGGGGCGGAGAACTACGAGCAGTACTTC

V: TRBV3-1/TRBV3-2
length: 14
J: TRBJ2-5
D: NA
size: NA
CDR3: CASSRSRDQETQYF
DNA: TGTGCCAGCAGCCGATCCAGGGACCAAGAGACCCAGTACTTC

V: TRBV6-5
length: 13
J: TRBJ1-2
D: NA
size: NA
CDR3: CASSYSGGYGYTF
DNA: TGTGCCAGCAGTTACTCCGGCGGGTACGGCTACACCTTC

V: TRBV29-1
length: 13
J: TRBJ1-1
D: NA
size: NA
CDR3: CSVPAQGGQEAFF
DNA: TGCAGCGTTCCTGCACAGGGCGGCCAGGAAGCTTTCTTT

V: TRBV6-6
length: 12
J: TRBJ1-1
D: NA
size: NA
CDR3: CAARGQNTEAFF
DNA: TGTGCGGCCAGAGGGCAGAACACTGAAGCTTTCTTT

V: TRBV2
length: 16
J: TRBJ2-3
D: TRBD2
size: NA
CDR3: CASSPTTSGYTDTQYF
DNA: TGTGCCAGCAGTCCCACAACTAGCGGGTACACAGATACGCAGTATTTT

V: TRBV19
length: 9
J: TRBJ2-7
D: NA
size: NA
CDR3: CASAYEQYF
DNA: TGTGCCAGTGCCTACGAGCAGTACTTC

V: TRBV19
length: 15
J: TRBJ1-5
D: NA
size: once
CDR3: CASGRLPPTNQPQHF
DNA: TGTGCCAGTGGTAGACTGCCCCCCACCAATCAGCCCCAGCATTTT

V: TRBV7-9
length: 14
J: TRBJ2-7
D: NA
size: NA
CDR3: CASSPPGNSYEQYF
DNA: TGTGCCAGCAGCCCACCGGGAAACTCCTACGAGCAGTACTTC

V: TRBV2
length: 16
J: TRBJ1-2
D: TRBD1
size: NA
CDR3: CASYGQGASGDYGYTF
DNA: TGTGCCAGCTACGGACAGGGGGCATCCGGTGACTATGGCTACACCTTC

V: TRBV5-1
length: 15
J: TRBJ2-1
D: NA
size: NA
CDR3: CASSLVPGMHNEQFF
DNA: TGCGCCAGCAGCTTGGTGCCTGGGATGCACAATGAGCAGTTCTTC

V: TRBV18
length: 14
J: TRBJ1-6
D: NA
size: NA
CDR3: CASSPGRGNSPLHF
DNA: TGTGCCAGCTCACCCGGGAGAGGTAATTCACCCCTCCACTTT

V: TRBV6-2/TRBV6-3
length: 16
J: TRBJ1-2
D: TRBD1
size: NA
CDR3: CASSLPGTGGQNGYTF
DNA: TGTGCCAGCAGTCTTCCCGGGACAGGGGGCCAGAATGGCTACACCTTC

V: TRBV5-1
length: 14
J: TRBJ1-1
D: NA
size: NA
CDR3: CASSHQTMNTEAFF
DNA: TGCGCCAGCAGCCACCAAACCATGAACACTGAAGCTTTCTTT

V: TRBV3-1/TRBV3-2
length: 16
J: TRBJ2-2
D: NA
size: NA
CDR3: CASSPNLGGGTGELFF
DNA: TGTGCCAGCAGCCCCAATCTGGGCGGAGGCACCGGGGAGCTGTTTTTT

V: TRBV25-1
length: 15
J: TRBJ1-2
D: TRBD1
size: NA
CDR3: CASSEGTGGGYGYTF
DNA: TGTGCCAGCAGTGAAGGGACAGGGGGCGGCTATGGCTACACCTTC

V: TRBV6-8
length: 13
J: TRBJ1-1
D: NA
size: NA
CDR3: CAAMRRGSTEAFF
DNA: TGTGCCGCCATGCGGCGGGGAAGCACTGAAGCTTTCTTT

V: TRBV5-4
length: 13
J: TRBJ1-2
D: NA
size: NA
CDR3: CATREANPTGYTF
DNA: TGTGCCACCCGGGAAGCCAACCCCACGGGCTACACCTTC

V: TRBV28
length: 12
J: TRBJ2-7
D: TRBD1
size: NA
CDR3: CASRTGDYEQYF
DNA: TGTGCCAGCAGGACAGGGGACTACGAGCAGTACTTC

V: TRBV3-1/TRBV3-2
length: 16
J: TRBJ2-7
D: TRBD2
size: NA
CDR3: CASSLGLAGGRYEQYF
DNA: TGTGCCAGCAGCCTGGGACTAGCGGGGGGGCGATACGAGCAGTACTTC

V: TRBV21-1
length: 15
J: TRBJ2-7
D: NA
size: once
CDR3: CASSTTEATTKEQYF
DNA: TGTGCCAGCAGCACCACCGAGGCGACAACAAAAGAGCAGTACTTC

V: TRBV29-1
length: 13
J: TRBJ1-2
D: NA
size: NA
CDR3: CSVRQPSNYGYTF
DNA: TGCAGCGTGAGACAGCCCTCTAACTATGGCTACACCTTC

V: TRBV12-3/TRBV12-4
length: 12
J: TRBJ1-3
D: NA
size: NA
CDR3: CASAQSGNTIYF
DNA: TGTGCCAGCGCCCAGAGTGGAAACACCATATATTTT

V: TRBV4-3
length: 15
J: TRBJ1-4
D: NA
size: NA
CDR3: CASSQGRRSYEKLFF
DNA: TGCGCCAGCAGCCAAGGCCGGCGGAGTTATGAAAAACTGTTTTTT

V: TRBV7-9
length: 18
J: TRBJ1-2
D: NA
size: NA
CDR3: CASRNTPGRRRLNYGYTF
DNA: TGTGCCAGCAGAAATACTCCCGGCAGGCGTCGGTTAAACTATGGCTACACCTTC

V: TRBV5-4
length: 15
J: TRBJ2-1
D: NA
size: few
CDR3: CASSLGGSSYNEQFF
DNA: TGTGCCAGCAGCTTGGGAGGTTCCTCCTACAATGAGCAGTTCTTC

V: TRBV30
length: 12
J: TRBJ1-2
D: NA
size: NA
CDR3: CAWSYRVRGYTF
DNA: TGTGCCTGGAGCTACAGGGTTCGAGGCTACACCTTC

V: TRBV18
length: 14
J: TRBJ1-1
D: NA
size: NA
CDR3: CASSPRDTNTEAFF
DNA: TGTGCCAGCTCACCCCGGGACACGAACACTGAAGCTTTCTTT

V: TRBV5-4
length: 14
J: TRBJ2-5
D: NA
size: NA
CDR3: CASSLTGPQETQYF
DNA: TGTGCCAGCAGCTTGACAGGGCCGCAAGAGACCCAGTACTTC

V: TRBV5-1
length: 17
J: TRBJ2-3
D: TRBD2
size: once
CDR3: CASSDQPGLAQTDTQYF
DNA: TGCGCCAGCAGCGACCAACCGGGACTAGCGCAAACAGATACGCAGTATTTT

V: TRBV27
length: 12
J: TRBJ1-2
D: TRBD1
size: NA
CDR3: CASRGQNYGYTF
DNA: TGTGCCAGCAGGGGACAGAACTATGGCTACACCTTC

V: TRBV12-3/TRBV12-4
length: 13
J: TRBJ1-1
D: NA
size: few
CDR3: CASTLTENTEAFF
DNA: TGTGCCAGCACCCTCACTGAGAACACTGAAGCTTTCTTT

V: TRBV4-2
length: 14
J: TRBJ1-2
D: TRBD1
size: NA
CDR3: CASSQNLRTGTHTF
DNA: TGTGCCAGCAGCCAAAACCTCCGGACAGGCACCCACACCTTC

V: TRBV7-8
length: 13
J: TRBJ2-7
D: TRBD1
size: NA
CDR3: CASSSTGVYEQYF
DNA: TGTGCCAGCAGCTCCACAGGGGTCTACGAGCAGTACTTC

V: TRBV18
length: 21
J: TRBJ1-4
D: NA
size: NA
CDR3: CASSPPPGRTTIGGQQTGLFF
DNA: TGTGCCAGCTCACCTCCTCCGGGCCGTACGACGATCGGCGGGCAGCAAACGGGGCTGTTTTTT

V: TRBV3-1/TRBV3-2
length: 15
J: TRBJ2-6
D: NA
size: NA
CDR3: CASSRRPAGANVLTF
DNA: TGTGCCAGCAGCCGCCGACCCGCTGGGGCCAACGTCCTGACTTTC

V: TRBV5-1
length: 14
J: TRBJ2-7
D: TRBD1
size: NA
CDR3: CASSWTGSDYEQYF
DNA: TGCGCCAGCAGCTGGACAGGGTCCGACTACGAGCAGTACTTC

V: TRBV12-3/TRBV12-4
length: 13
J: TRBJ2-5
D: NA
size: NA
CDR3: CASRSDLQETQYF
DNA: TGTGCCAGCAGATCAGATTTACAAGAGACCCAGTACTTC

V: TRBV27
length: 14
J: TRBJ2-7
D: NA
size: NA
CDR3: CASSLNRDDYEQYF
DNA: TGTGCCAGCAGTTTAAACAGGGACGACTACGAGCAGTACTTC